This TCR beta chain was sequenced in a study of T cell responses to AZD1222 COVID-19 vaccine. Study results and caveats: Two doses of AZD1222 preceded a rise in Spike-specific TCR breadth and depth.

Second-dose recipients at about 4 or about 12 weeks were treated as one pooled group. The length of the CDR3 is 14 residues. V dropped 1 base and J dropped 4 bases, with 9 bases sitting between them. Germline V gene lookup returns CDR1 SGHKS and CDR2 YYEKEE (reference sequence). TCRdb keeps only in-frame clones here, not all; method: immunoSEQ multiplex PCR. Among approximately 150,000 clones listed, just over 85% were seen once. With regard to this clone: Its antigen is unidentified.

The gene calls are TRBV5-5 and TRBJ1-3, with no clear D. This clonotype originated in an adult who received the AZD1222 COVID-19 vaccine. The sample was peripheral blood, taken 28 days after the second AZD1222 dose. The CDR3 DNA is TGTGCCAGCAGCTTGACTCCGTCGGGAAACACCATATATTTT. This sequence encodes CASSLTPSGNTIYF.